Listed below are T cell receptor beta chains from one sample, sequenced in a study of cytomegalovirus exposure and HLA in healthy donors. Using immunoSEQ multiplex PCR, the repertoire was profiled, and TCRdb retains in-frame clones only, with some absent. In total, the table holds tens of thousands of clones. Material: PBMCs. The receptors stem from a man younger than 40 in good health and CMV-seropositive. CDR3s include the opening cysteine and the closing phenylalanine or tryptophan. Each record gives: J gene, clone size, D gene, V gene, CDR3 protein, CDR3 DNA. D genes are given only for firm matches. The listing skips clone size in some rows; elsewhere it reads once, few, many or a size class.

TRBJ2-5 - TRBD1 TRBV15 CATSARGTAETQYF TGTGCCACCAGCGCAAGAGGGACAGCAGAGACCCAGTACTTC
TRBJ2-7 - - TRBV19 CASSIVQGPNYEQYF TGTGCCAGTAGTATAGTACAGGGTCCCAACTACGAGCAGTACTTC
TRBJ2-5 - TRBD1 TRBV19 CASSIGTGQVETQYF TGTGCCAGTAGTATTGGCACCGGACAGGTCGAGACCCAGTACTTC
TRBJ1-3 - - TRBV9 CASSVGGSSGNTIYF TGTGCCAGCAGCGTAGGAGGGTCCTCTGGAAACACCATATATTTT
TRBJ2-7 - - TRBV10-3 CAISEGRGTYEQYF TGTGCCATCAGTGAAGGGAGGGGGACCTACGAGCAGTACTTC
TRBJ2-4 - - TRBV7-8 CASSFSDSYGKNIQYF TGTGCCAGCAGCTTCTCGGACAGTTATGGCAAAAACATTCAGTACTTC
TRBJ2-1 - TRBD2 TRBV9 CASGRMGGSNEQFF TGTGCCAGCGGTCGCATGGGCGGGAGCAATGAGCAGTTCTTC
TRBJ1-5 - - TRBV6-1 CASSEASTVGQPQHF TGTGCCAGCAGTGAAGCATCAACGGTCGGGCAGCCCCAGCATTTT
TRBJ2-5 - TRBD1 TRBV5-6 CASSLKTGAALSAQYF TGTGCCAGCAGCTTGAAGACAGGGGCCGCACTTTCGGCCCAGTACTTC
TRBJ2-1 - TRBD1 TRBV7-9 CASSRTRQGLDNEQFF TGTGCCAGCAGCCGCACACGACAGGGGTTGGACAATGAGCAGTTCTTC
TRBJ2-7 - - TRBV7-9 CASRSMAGDYEQYF TGTGCCAGCAGATCAATGGCAGGGGACTACGAGCAGTACTTC
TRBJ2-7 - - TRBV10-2 CASSASGTIAYEQYF TGCGCCAGCAGTGCATCCGGTACGATCGCCTACGAGCAGTACTTC
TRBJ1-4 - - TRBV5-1 CASSLGKREEKLFF TGCGCCAGCAGCTTGGGAAAGAGGGAGGAAAAACTGTTTTTT
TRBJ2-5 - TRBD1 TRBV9 CASSVGTGVETQYF TGTGCCAGCAGCGTCGGGACAGGGGTTGAGACCCAGTACTTC
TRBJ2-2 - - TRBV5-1 CASSYHQTGELFF TGCGCCAGCAGTTACCACCAGACCGGGGAGCTGTTTTTT
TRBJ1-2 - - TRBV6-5 CASSYSFEEANYGYTF TGTGCCAGCAGTTACTCGTTCGAGGAAGCTAACTATGGCTACACCTTC
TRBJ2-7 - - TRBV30 CAWSLTGRGYEQYF TGTGCCTGGAGCCTTACAGGGAGGGGATACGAGCAGTACTTC
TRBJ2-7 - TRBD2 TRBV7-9 CASSSGTSGVSTYEQYF TGTGCCAGCAGCTCCGGGACTAGCGGCGTCTCAACCTACGAGCAGTACTTC
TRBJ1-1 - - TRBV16 CASSPSRGNTEAFF TGTGCCAGCAGCCCCTCGCGGGGGAACACTGAAGCTTTCTTT
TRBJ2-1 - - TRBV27 CASSYQAASYNEQFF TGTGCCAGCAGTTATCAAGCGGCCTCCTACAATGAGCAGTTCTTC
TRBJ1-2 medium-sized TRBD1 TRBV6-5 CASSSTGGSGYTF TGTGCCAGCAGTTCTACAGGGGGCAGTGGCTACACCTTC
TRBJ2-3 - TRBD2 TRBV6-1 CASSGSGSTDTQYF TGTGCCAGCAGTGGTAGCGGGAGCACAGATACGCAGTATTTT
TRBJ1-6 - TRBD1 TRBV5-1 CASSPLPGQVYNSPLHF TGCGCCAGCAGCCCATTACCGGGACAGGTCTATAATTCACCCCTCCACTTT
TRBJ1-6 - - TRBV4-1 CASSQELQGFNSPLHF TGCGCCAGCAGCCAAGAGCTACAGGGATTTAATTCACCCCTCCACTTT
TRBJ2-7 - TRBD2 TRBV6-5 CASKVAGITYEQYF TGTGCCAGCAAGGTAGCGGGGATAACCTACGAGCAGTACTTC
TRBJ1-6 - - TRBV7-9 CASSTPVDIYNSPLHF TGTGCCAGCAGTACCCCCGTGGACATTTATAATTCACCCCTACACTTT
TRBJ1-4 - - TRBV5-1 CASSPAGEVEKLFF TGCGCCAGCAGCCCTGCTGGAGAGGTAGAAAAACTGTTTTTT
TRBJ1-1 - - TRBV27 CASSLSGRGNTEDFF TGTGCCAGCAGTTTATCGGGTCGGGGAAACACTGAAGATTTCTTT
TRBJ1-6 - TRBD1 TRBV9 CASSGRQGSYNSPLHF TGTGCCAGCAGCGGACGACAGGGTTCCTATAATTCACCCCTCCACTTT
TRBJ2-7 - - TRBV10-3 CAIRTRGDYEQYF TGTGCCATCAGGACCAGGGGTGACTACGAGCAGTACTTC
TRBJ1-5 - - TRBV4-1 CASSQEYGRGDSQPQHF TGCGCCAGCAGCCAAGAATACGGCAGGGGTGATAGTCAGCCCCAGCATTTT
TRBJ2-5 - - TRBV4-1 CASSQDHREETQYF TGCGCCAGCAGCCAAGACCACAGGGAAGAGACCCAGTACTTC
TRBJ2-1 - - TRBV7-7 CASSRGTTKANEQFF TGTGCTAGCAGCCGTGGGACAACGAAAGCCAATGAGCAGTTCTTC
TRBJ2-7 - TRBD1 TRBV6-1 CASSAKGTAYEQYF TGTGCCAGCAGCGCTAAAGGGACAGCCTACGAGCAGTACTTC
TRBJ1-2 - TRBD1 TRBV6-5 CASSFTRREGQTF TGTGCCAGCAGTTTTACTAGGCGGGAGGGACAGACCTTC
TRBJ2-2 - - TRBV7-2 CASRLNRGNTGELFF TGTGCCAGCAGATTAAACCGGGGAAACACCGGGGAGCTGTTTTTT
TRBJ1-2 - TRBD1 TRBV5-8 CASSLWQGAGPRYGYTF TGTGCCAGCAGCTTGTGGCAGGGGGCCGGTCCCCGCTATGGCTACACCTTC
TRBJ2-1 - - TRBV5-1 CASSLGLRLDNEQFF TGCGCCAGCAGCCTGGGTTTAAGGCTAGACAATGAGCAGTTCTTC
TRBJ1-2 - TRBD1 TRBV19 CASHHRGPLGYTF TGTGCCAGTCATCACAGGGGGCCGCTGGGCTACACCTTC
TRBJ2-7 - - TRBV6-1 CASSPKGGVPYEQYF TGTGCCAGCAGTCCAAAAGGAGGAGTCCCCTACGAGCAGTACTTC
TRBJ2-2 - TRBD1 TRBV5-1 CASSLAREYRDRVTSGELFF TGCGCCAGCAGCTTGGCCAGGGAATACCGGGACAGGGTAACGTCCGGGGAGCTGTTTTTT
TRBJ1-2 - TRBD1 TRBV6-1 CASSSTHRGGYTF TGTGCCAGCAGTTCCACTCACAGGGGTGGCTACACCTTC
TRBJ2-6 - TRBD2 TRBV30 CAWRGREVSGANVLTF TGTGCCTGGCGTGGGAGGGAAGTTTCTGGGGCCAACGTCCTGACTTTC
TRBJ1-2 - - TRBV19 CASTTAEGYGYTF TGTGCCAGTACTACAGCGGAAGGATATGGCTACACCTTC
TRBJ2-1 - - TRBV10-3 CAISVHRDFDNEQFF TGTGCCATCAGTGTTCACCGGGACTTCGACAATGAGCAGTTCTTC
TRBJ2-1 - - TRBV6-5 CASSYGQGRAGEQFF TGTGCCAGCAGTTACGGTCAGGGCAGGGCAGGTGAGCAGTTCTTC
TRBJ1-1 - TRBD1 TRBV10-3 CAISESPAGGNTEAFF TGTGCCATCAGTGAGTCTCCGGCAGGGGGAAACACTGAAGCTTTCTTT
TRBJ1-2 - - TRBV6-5 CASSYRDIYGYTF TGTGCCAGCAGTTACCGGGACATCTATGGCTACACCTTC
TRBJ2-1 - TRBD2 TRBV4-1 CASSQQGLVTYNEQFF TGCGCCAGCAGCCAACAAGGACTAGTCACCTACAATGAGCAGTTCTTC
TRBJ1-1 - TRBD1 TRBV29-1 CSVGQGASTEAFF TGCAGCGTGGGACAGGGGGCGAGCACTGAAGCTTTCTTT
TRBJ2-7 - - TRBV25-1 CASSEEGVGYEQYF TGTGCCAGCAGTGAAGAAGGGGTGGGCTACGAGCAGTACTTC
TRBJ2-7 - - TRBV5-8 CASSRRGGSYEQYF TGTGCCAGCAGCAGAAGAGGGGGCTCCTACGAGCAGTACTTC
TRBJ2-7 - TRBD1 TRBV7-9 CASSLGDRGLAYEQYF TGTGCCAGCAGCTTAGGGGACAGGGGACTAGCCTACGAGCAGTACTTC
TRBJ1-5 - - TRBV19 CASSIWENQPQHF TGTGCCAGTAGTATCTGGGAGAATCAGCCCCAGCATTTT
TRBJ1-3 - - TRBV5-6 CASSTVQGPGNTIYF TGTGCCAGCAGCACAGTACAGGGCCCCGGAAACACCATATATTTT
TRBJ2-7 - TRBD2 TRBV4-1 CASSQDGGSAYEQYF TGCGCCAGCAGCCAAGACGGGGGGAGCGCTTACGAGCAGTACTTC
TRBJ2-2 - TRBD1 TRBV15 CATERTGGTGELFF TGTGCCACCGAAAGGACAGGGGGCACCGGGGAGCTGTTTTTT
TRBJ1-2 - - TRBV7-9 CATYRISETDYGYTF TGTGCCACCTACCGTATATCCGAAACTGACTATGGCTACACCTTC
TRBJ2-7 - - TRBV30 CAWSHSLEQYF TGTGCCTGGAGTCATAGTCTAGAGCAGTACTTC